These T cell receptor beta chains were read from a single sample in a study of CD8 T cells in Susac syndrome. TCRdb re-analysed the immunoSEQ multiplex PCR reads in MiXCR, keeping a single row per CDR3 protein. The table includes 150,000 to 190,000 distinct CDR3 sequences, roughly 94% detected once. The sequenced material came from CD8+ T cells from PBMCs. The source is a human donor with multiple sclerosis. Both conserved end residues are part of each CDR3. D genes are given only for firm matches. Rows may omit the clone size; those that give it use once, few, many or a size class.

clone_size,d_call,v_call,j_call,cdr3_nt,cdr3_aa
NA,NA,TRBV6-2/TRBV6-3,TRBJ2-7,TGTGCCAGCAGCTGGACCGGTCTCTACGAGCAGTACTTC,CASSWTGLYEQYF
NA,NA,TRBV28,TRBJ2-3,TGTGCCAGCAGTTTCGGTCGTATGAGGAACCCTAGCACAGATACGCAGTATTTT,CASSFGRMRNPSTDTQYF
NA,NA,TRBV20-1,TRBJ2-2,TGCAGTGCTAGACTACTCTACACCGGGGAGCTGTTTTTT,CSARLLYTGELFF
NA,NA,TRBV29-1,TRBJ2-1,TGCAGCGTTGCAGCCCCCGGGGGCTCCTACAATGAGCAGTTCTTC,CSVAAPGGSYNEQFF
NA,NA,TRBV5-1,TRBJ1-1,TGCGCCAGCAGCTTGGGACGTGTGGTGAACACTGAAGCTTTCTTT,CASSLGRVVNTEAFF
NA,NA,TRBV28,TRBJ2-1,TGTGCCAGCAGTAAAGAGGGGCAGGGTTACAATGAGCAGTTCTTC,CASSKEGQGYNEQFF
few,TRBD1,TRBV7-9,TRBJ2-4,TGTGCCAGCAGCCCTCAACAGGGGTCCCAAAACATTCAGTACTTC,CASSPQQGSQNIQYF
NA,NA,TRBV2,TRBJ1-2,TGTGCCAGCTTCACCGGGACGTCTAACTATGGCTACACCTTC,CASFTGTSNYGYTF
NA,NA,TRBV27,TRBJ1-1,TGTGCCAGCAGTTTATTGAGGGGCTCGGCTGAAGCTTTCTTT,CASSLLRGSAEAFF
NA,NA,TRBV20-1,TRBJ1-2,TGCAGTGCTGCCGACAGAACTAACTATGGCTACACCTTC,CSAADRTNYGYTF
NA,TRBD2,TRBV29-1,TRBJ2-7,TGCAGCGTTGTTTCGGGAGGCTCCTACGAGCAGTACTTC,CSVVSGGSYEQYF
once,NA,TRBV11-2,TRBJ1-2,TGTGCCAGCAGCTTAGAGGCAGCCGCTAACTATGGCTACACCTTC,CASSLEAAANYGYTF
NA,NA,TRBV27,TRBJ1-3,TGTGCCAGCAGCAGCACAACAGCCTACTCTGGAAACACCATATATTTT,CASSSTTAYSGNTIYF
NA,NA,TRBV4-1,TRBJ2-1,TGCGCCAGCAGCTTTCAAGGCGAGCAGTTCTTC,CASSFQGEQFF
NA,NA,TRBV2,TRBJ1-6,TGTGCCAGCAGGGACACCGGGAATTCACCCCTCCACTTT,CASRDTGNSPLHF
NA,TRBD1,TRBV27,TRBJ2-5,TGTGCCAGCAGTTTACTGGGACAGGGGCGGGAGACCCAGTACTTC,CASSLLGQGRETQYF
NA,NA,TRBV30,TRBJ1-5,TGTGCCTGGAGTGTATGGGGAGGCAATCAGCCCCAGCATTTT,CAWSVWGGNQPQHF
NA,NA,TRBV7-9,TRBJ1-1,TGTGCCAGCAGCTTAGAACAGGTTGGTGAAGCTTTCTTT,CASSLEQVGEAFF
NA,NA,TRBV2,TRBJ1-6,TGTGCCAGCAGTAAATCATTGGGAAATAATTCACCCCTCCACTTT,CASSKSLGNNSPLHF
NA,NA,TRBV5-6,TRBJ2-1,TGTGCCAGCAGCCCGGCGGCCGACAATGAGCAGTTCTTC,CASSPAADNEQFF
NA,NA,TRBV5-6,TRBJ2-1,TGTGCCAGCAGCTTCGACAGCGTAAGCAATGAGCAGTTCTTC,CASSFDSVSNEQFF
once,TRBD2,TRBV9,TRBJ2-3,TGTGCCAGCAGCGTCGATAGCGGGGGGGCCACAGATACGCAGTATTTT,CASSVDSGGATDTQYF
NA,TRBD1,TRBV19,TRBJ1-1,TGTGCCAGTAGTACCTCAAGGGACAGGAGATACACTGAAGCTTTCTTT,CASSTSRDRRYTEAFF
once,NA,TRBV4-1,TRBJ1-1,TGCGCCAGCAGCCCCAGGGAGGGAGTTTGGACTGAAGCTTTCTTT,CASSPREGVWTEAFF
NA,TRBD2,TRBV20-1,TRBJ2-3,TGCAGTGCTAGAGATTTAAGCGGGGGGACAGATACGCAGTATTTT,CSARDLSGGTDTQYF
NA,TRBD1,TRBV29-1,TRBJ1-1,TGCAGCGAGGGGGCTGTCACTGAAGCTTTCTTT,CSEGAVTEAFF
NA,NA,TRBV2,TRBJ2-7,TGTGCCAGCAGTGGCGACTCTCGGAAAAGGGAGCAGTACTTC,CASSGDSRKREQYF
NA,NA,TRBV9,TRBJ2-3,TGTGCCAGCAGCCCAGAAGGGACCAGCACAGATACGCAGTATTTT,CASSPEGTSTDTQYF
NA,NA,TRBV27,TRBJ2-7,TGTGCCAGCAGTCCGCGGACCATCTCCTACGAGCAGTACTTC,CASSPRTISYEQYF
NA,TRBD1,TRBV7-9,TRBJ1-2,TGTGCCAGCAGCGCAGGGGGTGATGGCTACACCTTC,CASSAGGDGYTF
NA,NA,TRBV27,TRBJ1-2,TGTGCCAGCAGTTTCGACAGAGCCTATGGCTACACCTTC,CASSFDRAYGYTF
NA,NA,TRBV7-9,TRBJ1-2,TGTGCCAGCAGCGACCGGGACCCGACTAACTATGGCTACACCTTC,CASSDRDPTNYGYTF
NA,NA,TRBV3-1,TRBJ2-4,TGTGCCAGCAGCCGGGGCCCTCTTGATGACATTCAGTACTTC,CASSRGPLDDIQYF
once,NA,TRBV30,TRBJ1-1,TGTGCCTGGACTCTCCCCAGGAACACTGAAGCTTTCTTT,CAWTLPRNTEAFF
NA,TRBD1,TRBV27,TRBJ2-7,TGTGCGAGCAGTACCGGGACAGGAGCCTACGAGCAGTACTTC,CASSTGTGAYEQYF
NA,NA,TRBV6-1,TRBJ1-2,TGTGCCAGCAGTTATGCCTCCGGGACTAACTATGGCTACACCTTC,CASSYASGTNYGYTF
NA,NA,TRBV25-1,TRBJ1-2,TGTGCCAGCAGTGGGGGAGGAGGTTCTGGCTACACCTTC,CASSGGGGSGYTF
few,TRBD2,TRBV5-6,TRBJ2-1,TGTGCCAGCAGCTTGGGCGGGGGGGCCTACAATGAGCAGTTCTTC,CASSLGGGAYNEQFF
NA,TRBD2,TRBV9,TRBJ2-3,TGTGCCAGCAGCCATACACTAGCGGGGGGGCCGTTCAGCACAGATACGCAGTATTTT,CASSHTLAGGPFSTDTQYF
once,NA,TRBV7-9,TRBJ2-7,TGTGCCAGCAGCCCCCTGAAGGCCAGCAACTACGAGCAGTACTTC,CASSPLKASNYEQYF
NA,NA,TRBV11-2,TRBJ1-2,TGTGCCAGCAGCTCCCCTAGCTATGGCTACACCTTC,CASSSPSYGYTF
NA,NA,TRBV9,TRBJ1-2,TGTGCCAGCAGCCCTCCGAAGGGATCTGACTATGGCTACACCTTC,CASSPPKGSDYGYTF
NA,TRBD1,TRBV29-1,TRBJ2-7,TGCAGCGTTGAGCGAGAGGACAGGGGCTACGAGCAGTACTTC,CSVEREDRGYEQYF
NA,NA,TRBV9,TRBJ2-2,TGTGCCAGCAGCGCCTACGGAGGGGCCGGCGGGGAGCTGTTTTTT,CASSAYGGAGGELFF
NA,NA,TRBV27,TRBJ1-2,TGTGCCAGCAGTTTCCCGGGACGTGGCTACACCTTC,CASSFPGRGYTF
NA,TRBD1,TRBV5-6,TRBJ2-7,TGTGCCAGCAGCTTGGGGTACGGGACAGGGGGCTTAGCCGAGCAGTACTTC,CASSLGYGTGGLAEQYF
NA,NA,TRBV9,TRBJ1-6,TGTGCCAGCAGCGCCGGACAGCCAAATTCACCCCTCCACTTT,CASSAGQPNSPLHF